This TCR beta chain was documented in a study of blood T cell repertoires in COVID-19. The CDR3 covers 15 residues. The V gene end was trimmed by 3 bases and the J gene end by 2 bases; junction bases not matched to a gene: 4. Germline CDR1 reads MNHEY; CDR2 reads SMNVEV (reference sequence). As originally analysed: For nucleated cells, counts were estimated from reference gene primer amplification. Clones were sequenced by immunoSEQ multiplex PCR, and TCRdb holds only the in-frame ones, with some missing. V and J calls and clone size are as listed in that table; D and trimming were resolved from the DNA. The sample contains around 190,000 clones, around nine tenths of which appear only once. This clone appeared once.

Sequences were obtained from peripheral blood. This clonotype was sampled from a man aged 18 to 29 with active or convalescent COVID-19. The chain uses TRBV27 and TRBJ2-1; TRBD2 aligns across 7 bases. The CDR3 nucleotides read TGTGCCAGCAGTTTGTCTAGCGGAGCCTACAATGAGCAGTTCTTC. Protein product: CASSLSSGAYNEQFF.